This TCR beta chain was recovered during a study of T-cell memory formation after mild COVID-19. V was pared by 4 bases and J by 10 bases, with 23 bases between. Germline V gene sequence: CDR1 MNHEY, CDR2 SVGAGI. CDR3 size: 17 residues. Notes on this clonotype: The antigen remains undetermined.

General study results and limits: Clones contracting across day 15 to 85 had a balanced CD4/CD8 profile; later expanding clones leaned CD4+.

Constant-segment-primed 5'RACE gave TCR alpha and TCR beta cDNA libraries with sample barcodes and UMIs. TCRdb re-derived calls from the 5' RACE reads in MiXCR, one entry per CDR3 protein. The sample carries about 620,000 distinct CDR3 sequences, over 15% recorded once. The rearrangement uses TRBV6-5 and TRBJ1-6; the D is unclear. Sequenced: PBMCs or a T cell subset sorted from them (not recorded which). The TCR sequence derives from an adult woman who had mild COVID-19 (a few samples of this study predate the infection). Cell type and time point are not known. The CDR3 is CASSSPRGSGSKSPLHF. The CDR3 DNA reads TGTGCCAGCAGTTCCCCCCGGGGATCAGGTTCGAAATCACCCCTCCACTTT.